This T cell receptor (beta chain) is drawn from a study of blood T cells in healthy people across ages. Study in general: About one barcoded beta molecule per two T cells was captured by template switching.

Isolated per sample were at least 7 million PBMCs. This clonotype was found a few times. V lost 5 bases, J lost 0 bases, and 10 bases lay in between. Germline V gene lookup returns CDR1 DFQATT and CDR2 SNEGSKA (reference sequence). The CDR3 consists of 13 residues. A second 7 to 11 cycle PCR used barcoded and J-beta primers. The template-switch adaptor was a 5' adaptor with 12 random nucleotides. It tagged each cDNA molecule. MiXCR, run by TCRdb on the 5' RACE reads, gives a single entry per CDR3 protein. The sample yields around 1,500,000 distinct CDR3 sequences, 35% to 45% seen once. Sequences were obtained from blood. This receptor was obtained from a woman between 18 and 30 years old in good health. V usage is TRBV20-1 and J usage is TRBJ2-5, with D unclear. CDR3 residues: CSALVLNQETQYF. The CDR3 nucleotides are TGCAGTGCTCTTGTCTTAAACCAAGAGACCCAGTACTTC.